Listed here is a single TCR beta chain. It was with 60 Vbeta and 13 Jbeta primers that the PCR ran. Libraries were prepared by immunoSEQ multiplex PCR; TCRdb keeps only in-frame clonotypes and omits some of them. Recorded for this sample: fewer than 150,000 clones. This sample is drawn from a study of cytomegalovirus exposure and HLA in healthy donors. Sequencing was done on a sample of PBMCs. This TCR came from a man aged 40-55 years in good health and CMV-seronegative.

The CDR3 protein is CASSVVFTGPTGELFF. In nucleotides, the CDR3 is TGTGCCAGCAGCGTAGTTTTTACAGGGCCCACCGGGGAGCTGTTTTTT. This chain joins TRBV9 and TRBJ2-2; possibly TRBD1 for D (6 bases). The length of the CDR3 is 16 residues. Germline-derived CDR1 and CDR2 are SGDLS and YYNGEE. The V end lost 0 bases, the J end lost 4 bases, and 13 bases lay between the germline ends.